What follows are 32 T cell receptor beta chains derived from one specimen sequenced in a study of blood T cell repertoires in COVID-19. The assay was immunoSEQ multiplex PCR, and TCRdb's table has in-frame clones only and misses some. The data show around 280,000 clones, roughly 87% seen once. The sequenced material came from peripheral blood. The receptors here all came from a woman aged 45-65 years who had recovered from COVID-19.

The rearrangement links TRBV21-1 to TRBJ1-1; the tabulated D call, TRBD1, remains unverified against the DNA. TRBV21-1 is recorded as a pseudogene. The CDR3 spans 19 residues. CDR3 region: CASSSIGTGSYTGSTEAFF. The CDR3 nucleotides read TGTGCCAGCAGCAGTATAGGGACAGGGAGTTACACCGGGAGCACTGAAGCTTTCTTT.

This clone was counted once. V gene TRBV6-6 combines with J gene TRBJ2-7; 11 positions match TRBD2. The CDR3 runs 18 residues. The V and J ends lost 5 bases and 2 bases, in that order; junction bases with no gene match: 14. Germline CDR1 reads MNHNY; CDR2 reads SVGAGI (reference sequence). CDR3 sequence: CASSPSGTSGTSPYEQYF. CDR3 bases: TGTGCCAGCAGTCCTTCCGGGACTAGCGGCACCTCACCCTACGAGCAGTACTTC.

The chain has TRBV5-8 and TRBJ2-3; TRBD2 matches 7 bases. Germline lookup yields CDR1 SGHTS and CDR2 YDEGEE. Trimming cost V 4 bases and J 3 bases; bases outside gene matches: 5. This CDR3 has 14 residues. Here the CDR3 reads CASSQWGGTDTQYF. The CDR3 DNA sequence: TGTGCCAGCAGCCAGTGGGGGGGGACAGATACGCAGTATTTT.

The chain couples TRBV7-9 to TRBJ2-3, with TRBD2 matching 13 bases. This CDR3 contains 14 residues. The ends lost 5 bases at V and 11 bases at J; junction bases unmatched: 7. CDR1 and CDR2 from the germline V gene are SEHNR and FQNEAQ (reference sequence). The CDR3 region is CASSTRLAGGLQYF. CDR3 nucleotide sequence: TGTGCCAGCAGCACCAGACTAGCGGGGGGCCTGCAGTATTTT.

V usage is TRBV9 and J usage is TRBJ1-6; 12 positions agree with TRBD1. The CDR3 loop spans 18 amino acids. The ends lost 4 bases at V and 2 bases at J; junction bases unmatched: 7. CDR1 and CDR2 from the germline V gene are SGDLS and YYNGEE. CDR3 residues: CASSPGTGGRTYNSPLHF. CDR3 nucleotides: TGTGCCAGCAGCCCCGGGACAGGGGGCAGGACCTATAATTCACCCCTCCACTTT.

The CDR3 region is CASSQSQSQYF. In DNA form, the CDR3 reads TGTGCCAGCAGTCAATCACAGAGCCAGTACTTC. The chain couples TRBV28 to TRBJ2-7; D not resolved. From germline, CDR1 is MDHEN and CDR2 SYDVKM. V was pared by 5 bases and J by 10 bases, with 12 bases between. This CDR3 contains 11 residues.

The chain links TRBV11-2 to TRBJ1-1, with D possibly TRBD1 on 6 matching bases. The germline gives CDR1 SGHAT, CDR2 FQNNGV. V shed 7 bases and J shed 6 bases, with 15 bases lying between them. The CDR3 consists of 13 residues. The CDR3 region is CASKAYQGPEAFF. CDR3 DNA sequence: TGTGCCAGCAAAGCTTATCAGGGGCCTGAAGCTTTCTTT.

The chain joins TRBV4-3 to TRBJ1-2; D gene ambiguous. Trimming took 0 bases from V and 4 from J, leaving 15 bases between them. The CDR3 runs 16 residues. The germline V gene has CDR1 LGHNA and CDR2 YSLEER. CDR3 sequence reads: CASSQDPHIGSYGYTF. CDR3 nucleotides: TGCGCCAGCAGCCAAGATCCGCACATCGGGAGCTATGGCTACACCTTC.

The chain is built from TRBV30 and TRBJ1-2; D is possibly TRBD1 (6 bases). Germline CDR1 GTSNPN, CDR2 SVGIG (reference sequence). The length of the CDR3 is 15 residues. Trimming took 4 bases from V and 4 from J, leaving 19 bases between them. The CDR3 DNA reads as TGTGCCTGGACAATGGGGGGGGCCCCCTCCTATGGCTACACCTTC. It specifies CAWTMGGAPSYGYTF.

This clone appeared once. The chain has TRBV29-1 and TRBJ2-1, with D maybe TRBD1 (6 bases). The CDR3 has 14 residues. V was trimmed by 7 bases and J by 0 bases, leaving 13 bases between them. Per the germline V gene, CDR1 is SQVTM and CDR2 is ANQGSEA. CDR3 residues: CSAPTGISYNEQFF. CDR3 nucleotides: TGCAGCGCCCCGACAGGCATCTCCTACAATGAGCAGTTCTTC.

The DNA of the CDR3 is TGCAGCGTTTACAGGGGAGCTGAAGCTTTCTTT. Protein sequence: CSVYRGAEAFF. The V and J genes are TRBV29-1 and TRBJ1-1; 7 nucleotides line up with TRBD1. The CDR3 runs to 11 residues. J lost 6 bases, V lost 5 bases, and 3 bases had no gene match. Per germline, CDR1 SQVTM and CDR2 ANQGSEA.

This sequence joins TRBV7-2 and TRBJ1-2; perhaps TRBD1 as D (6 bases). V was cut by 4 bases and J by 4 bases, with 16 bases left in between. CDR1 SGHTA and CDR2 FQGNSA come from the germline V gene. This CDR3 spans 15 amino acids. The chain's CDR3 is CASSSSLGAFYGYTF. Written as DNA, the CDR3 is TGTGCCAGCAGCTCGTCACTGGGGGCGTTCTATGGCTACACCTTC.

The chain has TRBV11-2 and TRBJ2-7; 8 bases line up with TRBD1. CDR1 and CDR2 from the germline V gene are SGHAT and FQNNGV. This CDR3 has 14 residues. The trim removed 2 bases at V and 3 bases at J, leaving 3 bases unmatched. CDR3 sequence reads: CASSLQGAFYEQYF. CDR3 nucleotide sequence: TGTGCCAGCAGCTTACAGGGGGCATTCTACGAGCAGTACTTC.

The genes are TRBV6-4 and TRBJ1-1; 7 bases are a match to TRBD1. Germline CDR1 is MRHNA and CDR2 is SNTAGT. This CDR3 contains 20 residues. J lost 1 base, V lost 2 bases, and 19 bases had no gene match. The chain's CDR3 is CASSDPGTVGSGPSNTEAFF. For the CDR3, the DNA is TGTGCCAGCAGTGACCCCGGGACAGTCGGGTCGGGGCCCTCGAACACTGAAGCTTTCTTT.

CDR3 in amino acids: CASSILAGVTDTQYF. CDR3 nucleotide sequence: TGTGCCAGCAGCATACTAGCGGGGGTCACAGATACGCAGTATTTT. The chain combines TRBV9 with TRBJ2-3; TRBD2 agrees at 11 bases. J was trimmed by 2 bases and V by 4 bases; bases with no gene match: 3. The CDR3 spans 15 residues. CDR1 and CDR2 from the germline V gene are SGDLS and YYNGEE.

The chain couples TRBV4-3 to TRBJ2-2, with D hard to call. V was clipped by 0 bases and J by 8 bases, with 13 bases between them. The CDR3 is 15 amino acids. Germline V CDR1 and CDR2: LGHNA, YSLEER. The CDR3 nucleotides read TGCGCCAGCAGCCAAGATACTCTCTTTGCTGGGGAGCTGTTTTTT. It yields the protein CASSQDTLFAGELFF.

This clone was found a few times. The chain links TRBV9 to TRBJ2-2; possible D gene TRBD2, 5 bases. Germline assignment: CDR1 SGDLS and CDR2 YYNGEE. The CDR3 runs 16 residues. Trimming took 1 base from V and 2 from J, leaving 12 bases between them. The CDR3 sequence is CASSVSGGYNTGELFF. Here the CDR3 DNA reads TGTGCCAGCAGCGTATCTGGCGGGTATAACACCGGGGAGCTGTTTTTT.

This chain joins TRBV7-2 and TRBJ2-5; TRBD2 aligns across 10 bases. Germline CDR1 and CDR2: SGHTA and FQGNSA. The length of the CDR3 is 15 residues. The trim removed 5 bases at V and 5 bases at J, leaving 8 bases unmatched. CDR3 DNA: TGTGCCAGCAGCCAAAACCTAGCGGGAGTGGAGACCCAGTACTTC. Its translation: CASSQNLAGVETQYF.

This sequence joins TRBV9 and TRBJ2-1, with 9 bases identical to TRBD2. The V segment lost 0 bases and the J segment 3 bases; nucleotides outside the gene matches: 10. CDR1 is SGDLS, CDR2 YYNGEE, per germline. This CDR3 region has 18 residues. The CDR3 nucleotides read TGTGCCAGCAGCGTAGGAGTGGGGGGAGCGGGAGGCTACAATGAGCAGTTCTTC. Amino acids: CASSVGVGGAGGYNEQFF. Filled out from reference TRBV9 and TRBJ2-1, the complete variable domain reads DSGVTQTPKHLITATGQRVTLRCSPRSGDLSVYWYQQSLDQGLQFLIQYYNGEERAKGNILERFSAQQFPDLHSELNLSSLELGDSALYFCASSVGVGGAGGYNEQFFGPGTRLTVL.

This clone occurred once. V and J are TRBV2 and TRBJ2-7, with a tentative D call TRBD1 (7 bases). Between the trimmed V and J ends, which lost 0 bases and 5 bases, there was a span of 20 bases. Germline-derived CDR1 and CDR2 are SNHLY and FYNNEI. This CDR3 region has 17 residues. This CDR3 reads CASSEAWTQGGRDEQYF. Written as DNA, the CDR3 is TGTGCCAGCAGTGAAGCGTGGACCCAGGGGGGTCGCGACGAGCAGTACTTC. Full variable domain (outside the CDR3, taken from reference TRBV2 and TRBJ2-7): EPEVTQTPSHQVTQMGQEVILRCVPISNHLYFYWYRQILGQKVEFLVSFYNNEISEKSEIFDDQFSVERPDGSNFTLKIRSTKLEDSAMYFCASSEAWTQGGRDEQYFGPGTRLTVT.

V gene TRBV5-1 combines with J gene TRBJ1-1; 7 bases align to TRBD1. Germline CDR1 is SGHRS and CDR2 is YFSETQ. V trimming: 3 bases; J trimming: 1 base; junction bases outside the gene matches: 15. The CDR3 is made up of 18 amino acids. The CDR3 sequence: CASSSPIGTVRANTEAFF. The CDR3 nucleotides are TGCGCCAGCAGCTCTCCAATTGGGACAGTTCGAGCGAACACTGAAGCTTTCTTT.

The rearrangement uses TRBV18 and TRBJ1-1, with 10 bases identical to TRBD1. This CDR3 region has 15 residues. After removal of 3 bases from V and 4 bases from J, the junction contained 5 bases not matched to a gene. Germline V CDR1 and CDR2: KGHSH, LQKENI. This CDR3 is CASSPTGTGVTEAFF. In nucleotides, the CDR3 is TGTGCCAGCTCACCTACTGGGACAGGGGTCACTGAAGCTTTCTTT.

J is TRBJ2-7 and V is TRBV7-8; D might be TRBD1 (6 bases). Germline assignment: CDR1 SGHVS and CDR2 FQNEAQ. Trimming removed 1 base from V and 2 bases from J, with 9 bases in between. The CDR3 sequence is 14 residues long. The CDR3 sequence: CASSLGTATYEQYF. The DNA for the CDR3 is TGTGCCAGCAGCTTAGGGACAGCTACCTACGAGCAGTACTTC.

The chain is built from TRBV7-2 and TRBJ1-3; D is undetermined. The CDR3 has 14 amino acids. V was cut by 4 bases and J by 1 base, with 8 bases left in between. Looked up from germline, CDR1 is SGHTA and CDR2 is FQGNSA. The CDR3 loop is CASSSPGSGNTIYF. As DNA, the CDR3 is TGTGCCAGCAGCTCCCCAGGATCTGGAAACACCATATATTTT.

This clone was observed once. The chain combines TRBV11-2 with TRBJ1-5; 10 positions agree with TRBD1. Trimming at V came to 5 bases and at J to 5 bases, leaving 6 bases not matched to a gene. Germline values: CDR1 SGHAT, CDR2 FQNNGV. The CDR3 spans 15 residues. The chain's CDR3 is CASSPGQGEDQPQHF. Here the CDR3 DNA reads TGTGCCAGCAGCCCAGGACAGGGGGAGGATCAGCCCCAGCATTTT.

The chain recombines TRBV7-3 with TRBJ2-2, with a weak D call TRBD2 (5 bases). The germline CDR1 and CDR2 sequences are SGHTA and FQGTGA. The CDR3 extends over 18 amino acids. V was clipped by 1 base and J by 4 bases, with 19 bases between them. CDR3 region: CASSLRAPAEEGTGELFF. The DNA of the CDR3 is TGTGCCAGCAGCTTAAGGGCCCCCGCGGAGGAAGGCACCGGGGAGCTGTTTTTT.

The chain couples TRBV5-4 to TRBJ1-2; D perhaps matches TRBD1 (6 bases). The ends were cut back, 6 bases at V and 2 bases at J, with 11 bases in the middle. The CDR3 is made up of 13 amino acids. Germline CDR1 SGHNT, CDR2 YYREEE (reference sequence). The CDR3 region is CASTSQGNYGYTF. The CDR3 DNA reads TGTGCCAGCACCTCCCAGGGGAACTATGGCTACACCTTC.

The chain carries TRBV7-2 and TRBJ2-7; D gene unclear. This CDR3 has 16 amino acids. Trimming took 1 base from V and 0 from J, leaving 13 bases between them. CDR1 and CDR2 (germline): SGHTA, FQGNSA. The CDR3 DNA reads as TGTGCCAGCAGCTTAGGGAGTCCAAACCTCTCCTACGAGCAGTACTTC. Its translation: CASSLGSPNLSYEQYF.

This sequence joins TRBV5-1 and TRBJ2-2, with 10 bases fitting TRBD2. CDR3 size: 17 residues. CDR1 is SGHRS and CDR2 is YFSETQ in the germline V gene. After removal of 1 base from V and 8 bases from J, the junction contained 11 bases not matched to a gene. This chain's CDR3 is CASSLRGTSAFGGELFF. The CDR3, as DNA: TGCGCCAGCAGCTTGCGTGGGACTAGCGCTTTCGGGGGGGAGCTGTTTTTT.

The CDR3 loop reads CASSFPRDRANTEAFF. In DNA form, the CDR3 reads TGTGCCAGCAGCTTTCCCCGGGACAGGGCGAACACTGAAGCTTTCTTT. The chain links TRBV11-2 to TRBJ1-1; 9 bases are a match to TRBD1. V dropped 3 bases and J dropped 1; count of bases not matched to a gene: 6. Germline lookup yields CDR1 SGHAT and CDR2 FQNNGV. The CDR3 is made up of 16 amino acids.

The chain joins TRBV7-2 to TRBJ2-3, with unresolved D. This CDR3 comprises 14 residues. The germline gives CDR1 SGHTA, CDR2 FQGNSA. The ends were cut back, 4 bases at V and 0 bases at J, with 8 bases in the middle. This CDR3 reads CASSWASSTDTQYF. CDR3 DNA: TGTGCCAGCAGCTGGGCCAGCAGCACAGATACGCAGTATTTT. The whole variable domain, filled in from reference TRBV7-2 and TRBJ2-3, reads GAGVSQSPSNKVTEKGKDVELRCDPISGHTALYWYRQSLGQGLEFLIYFQGNSAPDKSGLPSDRFSAERTGGSVSTLTIQRTQQEDSAVYLCASSWASSTDTQYFGPGTRLTVL.

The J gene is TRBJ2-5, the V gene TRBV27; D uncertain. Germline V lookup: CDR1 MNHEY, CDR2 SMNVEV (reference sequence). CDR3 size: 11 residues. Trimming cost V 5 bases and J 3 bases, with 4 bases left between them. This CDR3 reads CASSPKETQYF. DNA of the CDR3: TGTGCCAGCAGTCCCAAAGAGACCCAGTACTTC.